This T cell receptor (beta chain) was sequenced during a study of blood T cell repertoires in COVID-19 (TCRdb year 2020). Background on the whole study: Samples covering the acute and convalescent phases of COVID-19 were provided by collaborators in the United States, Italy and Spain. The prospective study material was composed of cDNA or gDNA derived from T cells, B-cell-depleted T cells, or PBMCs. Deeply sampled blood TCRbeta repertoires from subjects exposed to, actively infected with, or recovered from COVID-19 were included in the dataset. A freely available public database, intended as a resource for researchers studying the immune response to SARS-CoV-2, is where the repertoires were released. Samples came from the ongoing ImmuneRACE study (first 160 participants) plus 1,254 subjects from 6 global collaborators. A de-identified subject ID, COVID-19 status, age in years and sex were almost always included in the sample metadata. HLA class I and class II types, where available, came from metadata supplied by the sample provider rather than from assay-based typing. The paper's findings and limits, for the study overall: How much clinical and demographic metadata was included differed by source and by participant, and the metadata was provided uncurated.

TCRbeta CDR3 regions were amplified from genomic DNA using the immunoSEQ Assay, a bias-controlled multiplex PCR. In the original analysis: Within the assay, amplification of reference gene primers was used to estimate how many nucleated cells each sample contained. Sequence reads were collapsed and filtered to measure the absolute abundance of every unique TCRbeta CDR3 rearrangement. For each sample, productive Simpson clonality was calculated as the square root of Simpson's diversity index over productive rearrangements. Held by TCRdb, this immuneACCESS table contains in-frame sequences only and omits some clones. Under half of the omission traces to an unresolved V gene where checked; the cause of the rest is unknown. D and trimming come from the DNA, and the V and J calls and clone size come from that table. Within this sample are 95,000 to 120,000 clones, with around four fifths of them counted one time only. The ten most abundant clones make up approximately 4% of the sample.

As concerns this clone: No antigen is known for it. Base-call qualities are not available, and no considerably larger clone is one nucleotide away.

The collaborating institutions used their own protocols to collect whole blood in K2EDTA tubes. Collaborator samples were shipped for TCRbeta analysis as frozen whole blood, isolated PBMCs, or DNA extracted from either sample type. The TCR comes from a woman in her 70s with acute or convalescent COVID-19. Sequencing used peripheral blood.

The nucleotide sequence is given as TGTGCCAGCAGCTTTCGCCTAGCGATTGGACTAACAGATACGCAGTATTTT. It specifies CASSFRLAIGLTDTQYF. The sequence is built from TRBV7-6 and TRBJ2-3, and TRBD2 may be the D gene, going by 6 matching bases. Spanning cysteine to phenylalanine, the CDR3 consists of 17 amino acids. Only the CDR3 part of the read is kept: 51 bases, read in frame from the first base. V is reduced by 3 bases and J by 3 bases, leaving a spacing of 19 bases between them. CDR1 is given as SGHVS and CDR2 as FNYEAQ, both from the germline V gene.